Shown below are 14 T cell receptor beta chains from a single sample sequenced in a study of beta chain features in type 1 diabetes. Expressed TCRB transcripts were sequenced after all isolated RNA was converted to cDNA. The table came from immunoSEQ multiplex PCR; TCRdb's copy has only in-frame clones and leaves some out. Among around 250,000 clones, around 26% were seen once, and the ten largest hold roughly 4%. The sample consisted of central memory CD4+ T cells from blood. These receptors all stem from a man aged 25-45 years in good health.

This clone was picked up many times. The V gene is TRBV10-3, the J gene TRBJ2-1; D not certain. This CDR3 is 12 amino acids long. Deletions cut 2 bases from V and 6 bases from J, with 5 bases between. The germline CDR1 and CDR2 sequences are ENHRY and SYGVKD. CDR3 sequence (DNA): TGTGCCATCAGTGAGCTGGGCAATGAGCAGTTCTTC. Residues: CAISELGNEQFF.

On this clone: Possible read error: a much larger clone is one base away. V gene TRBV29-1 combines with J gene TRBJ2-7, with D possibly being TRBD2 (6 bases). V dropped 7 bases and J dropped 2 bases, with 15 bases sitting between them. Germline lookup yields CDR1 SQVTM and CDR2 ANQGSEA. This CDR3 region has 13 residues. CDR3 coding DNA: TGCAGCGGTGAGGGAGGCGGGACCTACGAGCAGTACTTC. Translated, it gives CSGEGGGTYEQYF.

The table lists this clone with a few counts. The rearrangement joins TRBV7-9 to TRBJ2-5; TRBD2 is a possible D gene (5 bases). The CDR3 has 13 residues. CDR1 is SEHNR, CDR2 FQNEAQ, per germline (reference sequence). V was cut by 7 bases and J by 4 bases, with 13 bases left in between. DNA for the CDR3: TGTGCCAGCATTGACTACAAGGGAGAGACCCAGTACTTC. Translated, it gives CASIDYKGETQYF. The variable domain in full, with the rest retrieved from reference TRBV7-9 and TRBJ2-5, is DTGVSQNPRHKITKRGQNVTFRCDPISEHNRLYWYRQTLGQGPEFLTYFQNEAQLEKSRLLSDRFSAERPKGSFSTLEIQRTEQGDSAMYLCASIDYKGETQYFGPGTRLLVL.

The chain recombines TRBV6-6 with TRBJ2-1; 7 bases line up with TRBD2. With 4 bases clipped from V and 5 bases from J, the junction kept 11 bases outside the gene matches. Germline values: CDR1 MNHNY, CDR2 SVGAGI (reference sequence). The CDR3 covers 16 residues. CDR3 DNA sequence: TGTGCCAGCAGTTCGCTTTCTAGCGGAGCAGACAATGAGCAGTTCTTC. It specifies CASSSLSSGADNEQFF.

The chain is built from TRBV6-1 and TRBJ2-3, with D perhaps TRBD1 (6 bases). Trimming left V 6 bases short and J 4 bases short, with 17 bases between. Germline CDR1 is MNHNS and CDR2 is SASEGT. The length of the CDR3 is 15 residues. The CDR3 sequence: CASRRKGVGADTQYF. CDR3 in DNA: TGTGCCAGCAGGAGGAAGGGGGTAGGGGCAGATACGCAGTATTTT.

V gene TRBV7-2 combines with J gene TRBJ2-3; D may be TRBD2 (8 bases). V was trimmed by 3 bases and J by 1 base, leaving 23 bases between them. Germline V lookup: CDR1 SGHTA, CDR2 FQGNSA. This CDR3 has 19 residues. In nucleotides, the CDR3 is TGTGCCAGCAGCTTTAGGGGGCTGCAAGCGGGGGCCGGCACAGATACGCAGTATTTT. Its translation: CASSFRGLQAGAGTDTQYF.

The genes are TRBV7-2 and TRBJ2-5; no definite D call. Germline V CDR1 and CDR2: SGHTA, FQGNSA. V lost 5 bases and J 2 bases, leaving 9 bases between the germline ends. This CDR3 comprises 13 residues. The CDR3 spells CASSPAQQETQYF. In nucleotides, the CDR3 is TGTGCCAGCAGCCCCGCGCAGCAAGAGACCCAGTACTTC.

This clone was counted once. The genes are TRBV2 and TRBJ2-1; D might be TRBD1 (6 bases). Trimming pared 4 bases from V and 0 bases from J, leaving 10 bases between. CDR3 size: 15 residues. CDR1 SNHLY and CDR2 FYNNEI come from the germline V gene. The CDR3 coding sequence is TGTGCCAGCAGTGGGCAGGGGAGCTCCTACAATGAGCAGTTCTTC. The encoded protein is CASSGQGSSYNEQFF.

The table lists this clone with many counts. Other DNA sequences in this specimen translate into the identical CDR3. The V gene is TRBV20-1, the J gene TRBJ2-1; D is uncertain. The CDR3 contains 10 residues. CDR1 is DFQATT, CDR2 SNEGSKA, per germline (reference sequence). Trimming cost V 1 base and J 10 bases, with 5 bases left between them. The CDR3 loop is CSARVEEQFF. The CDR3 DNA sequence: TGCAGTGCTAGAGTCGAGGAGCAGTTCTTC.

This clone has more than one count but fewer than ten. The rearrangement joins TRBV10-3 to TRBJ2-7; D unresolved. The CDR3 consists of 12 residues. V dropped 4 bases and J dropped 7 bases, with 11 bases sitting between them. Per germline, CDR1 ENHRY and CDR2 SYGVKD. CDR3 amino acids: CAISAMAQEQYF. DNA of the CDR3: TGTGCCATCAGTGCTATGGCCCAGGAGCAGTACTTC.

This clone was counted between two and nine times. At one of its ends the junction is not consistent with the germline gene, which may arise from a read error. This chain connects TRBV6-5 to TRBJ2-7, with a weak D call TRBD1 (8 bases). The CDR3 is made up of 12 amino acids. The germline gives CDR1 MNHEY, CDR2 SVGAGI. The CDR3 nucleotides are TGTGCCAGCAGTCCGGGAGGACAGGGACTAAACTTC. Protein sequence: CASSPGGQGLNF.

The chain joins TRBV27 to TRBJ2-3, with 11 bases matching TRBD2. Germline CDR1 is MNHEY and CDR2 is SMNVEV (reference sequence). The CDR3 is made up of 15 amino acids. Trimming removed 6 bases from V and 4 bases from J; junction bases left unmatched: 6. The CDR3 sequence is CASRLAGGPADTQYF. CDR3 nucleotide sequence: TGTGCCAGCAGGTTAGCGGGGGGGCCTGCAGATACGCAGTATTTT.

This clone has just a few counts. The chain combines TRBV11-2 with TRBJ2-1; the D is unclear. The V gene's germline CDR1 is SGHAT and CDR2 FQNNGV. The V end lost 1 base, the J end lost 4 bases, and 11 bases lay between the germline ends. This CDR3 contains 15 residues. The CDR3 reads CASSLVGSGYNEQFF. In DNA form, the CDR3 reads TGTGCCAGCAGCTTAGTAGGAAGTGGATACAATGAGCAGTTCTTC.

This sequence joins TRBV2 and TRBJ2-3; 7 positions match TRBD2. CDR3 length equals 17 residues. The V segment lost 7 bases and the J segment 0 bases; nucleotides outside the gene matches: 13. Germline V gene data show CDR1 as SNHLY and CDR2 as FYNNEI. In DNA, the CDR3 is TGTGCCAGCACTCTTCACCAGCTAGCGGCAAGCACAGATACGCAGTATTTT. Translated, it gives CASTLHQLAASTDTQYF.